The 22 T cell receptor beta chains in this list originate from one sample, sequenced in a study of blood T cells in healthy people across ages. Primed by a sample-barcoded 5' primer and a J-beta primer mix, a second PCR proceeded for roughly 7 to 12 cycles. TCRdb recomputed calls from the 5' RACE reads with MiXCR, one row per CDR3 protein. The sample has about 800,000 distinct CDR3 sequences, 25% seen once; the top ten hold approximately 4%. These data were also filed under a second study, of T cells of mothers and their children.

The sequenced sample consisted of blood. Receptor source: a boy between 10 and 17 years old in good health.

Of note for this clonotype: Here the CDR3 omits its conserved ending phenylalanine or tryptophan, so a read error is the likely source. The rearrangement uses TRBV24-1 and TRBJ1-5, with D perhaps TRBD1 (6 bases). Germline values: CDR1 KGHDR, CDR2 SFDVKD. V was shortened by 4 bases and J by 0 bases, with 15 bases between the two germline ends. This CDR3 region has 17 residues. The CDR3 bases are TGTGCCACCAGTGACTCAGGACAGAGTGCTAGCAATCAGCCCCAGCATCTT. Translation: CATSDSGQSASNQPQHL.

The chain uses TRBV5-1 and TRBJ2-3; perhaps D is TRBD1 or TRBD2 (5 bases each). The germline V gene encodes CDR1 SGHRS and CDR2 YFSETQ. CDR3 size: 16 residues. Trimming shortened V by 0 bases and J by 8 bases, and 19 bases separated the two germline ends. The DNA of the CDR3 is TGCGCCAGCAGCTTGGAAAGTCCCTCAACGAGGGGTACGCAGTATTTT. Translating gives CASSLESPSTRGTQYF.

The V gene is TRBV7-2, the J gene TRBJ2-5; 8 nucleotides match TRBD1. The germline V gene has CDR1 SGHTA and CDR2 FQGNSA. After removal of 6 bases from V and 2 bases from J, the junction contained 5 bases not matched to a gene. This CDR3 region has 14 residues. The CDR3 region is CASSPGGIQETQYF. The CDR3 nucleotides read TGTGCCAGCAGTCCAGGGGGCATACAAGAGACCCAGTACTTC.

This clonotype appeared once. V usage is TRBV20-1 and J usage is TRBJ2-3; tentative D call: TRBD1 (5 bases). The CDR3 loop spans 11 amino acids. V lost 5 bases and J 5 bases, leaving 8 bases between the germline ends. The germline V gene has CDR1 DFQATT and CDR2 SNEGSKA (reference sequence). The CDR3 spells CSALDRDTQYF. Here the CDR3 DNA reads TGCAGTGCTCTAGACAGAGATACGCAGTATTTT.

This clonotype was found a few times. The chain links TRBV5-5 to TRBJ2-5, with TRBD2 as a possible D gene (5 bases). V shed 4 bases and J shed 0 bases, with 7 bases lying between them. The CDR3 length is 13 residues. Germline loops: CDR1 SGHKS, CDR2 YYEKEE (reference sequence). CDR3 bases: TGTGCCAGCAGCCGAGCGGACCAAGAGACCCAGTACTTC. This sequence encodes CASSRADQETQYF.

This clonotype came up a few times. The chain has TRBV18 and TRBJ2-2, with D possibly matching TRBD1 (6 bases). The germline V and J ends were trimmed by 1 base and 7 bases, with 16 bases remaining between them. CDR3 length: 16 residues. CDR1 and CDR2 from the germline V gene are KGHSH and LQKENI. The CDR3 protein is CASSPRLQGVGGELFF. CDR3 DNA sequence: TGTGCCAGCTCACCACGTCTACAGGGAGTCGGCGGGGAGCTGTTTTTT.

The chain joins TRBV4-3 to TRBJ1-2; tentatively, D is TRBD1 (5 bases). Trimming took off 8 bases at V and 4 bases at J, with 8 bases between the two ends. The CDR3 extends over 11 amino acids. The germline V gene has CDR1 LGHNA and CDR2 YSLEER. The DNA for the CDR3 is TGCGCCAGCGACGGGGGCTATGGCTACACCTTC. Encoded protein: CASDGGYGYTF.

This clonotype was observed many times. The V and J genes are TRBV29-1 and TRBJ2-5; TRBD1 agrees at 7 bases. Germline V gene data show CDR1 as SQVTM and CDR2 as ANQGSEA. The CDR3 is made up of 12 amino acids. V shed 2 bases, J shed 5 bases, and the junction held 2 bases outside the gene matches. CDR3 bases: TGCAGCGTTGAATCCAGGGGGGAGACCCAGTACTTC. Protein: CSVESRGETQYF. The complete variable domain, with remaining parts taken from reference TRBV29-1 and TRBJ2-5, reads SAVISQKPSRDICQRGTSLTIQCQVDSQVTMMFWYRQQPGQSLTLIATANQGSEATYESGFVIDKFPISRPNLTFSTLTVSNMSPEDSSIYLCSVESRGETQYFGPGTRLLVL.

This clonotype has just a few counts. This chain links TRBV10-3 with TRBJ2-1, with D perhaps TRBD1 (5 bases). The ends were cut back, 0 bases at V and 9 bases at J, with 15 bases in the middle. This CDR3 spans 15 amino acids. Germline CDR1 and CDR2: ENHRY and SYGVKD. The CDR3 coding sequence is TGTGCCATCAGTGAGTCGACACAGGCCAAGGGTGAGCAGTTCTTC. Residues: CAISESTQAKGEQFF.

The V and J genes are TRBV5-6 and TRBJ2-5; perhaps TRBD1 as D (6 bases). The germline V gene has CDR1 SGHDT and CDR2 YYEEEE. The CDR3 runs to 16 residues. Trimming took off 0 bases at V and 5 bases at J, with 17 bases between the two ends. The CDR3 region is CASSLAPQGIRETQYF. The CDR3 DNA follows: TGTGCCAGCAGCTTGGCGCCTCAGGGGATCCGGGAGACCCAGTACTTC.

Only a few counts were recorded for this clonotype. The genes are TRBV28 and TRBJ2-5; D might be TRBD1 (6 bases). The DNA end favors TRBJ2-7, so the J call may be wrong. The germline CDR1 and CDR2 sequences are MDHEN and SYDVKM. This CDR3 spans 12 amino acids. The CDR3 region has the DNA TGTGCCACCTACAGGGCCCCCTACGAGCAGTACTTC. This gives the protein CATYRAPYEQYF.

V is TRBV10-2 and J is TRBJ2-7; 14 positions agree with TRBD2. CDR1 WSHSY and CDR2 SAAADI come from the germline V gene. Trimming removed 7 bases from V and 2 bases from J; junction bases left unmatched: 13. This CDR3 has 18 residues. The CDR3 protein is CASKAGLAGARQPYEQYF. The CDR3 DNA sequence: TGCGCCAGCAAGGCGGGACTAGCGGGAGCCCGGCAACCCTACGAGCAGTACTTC.

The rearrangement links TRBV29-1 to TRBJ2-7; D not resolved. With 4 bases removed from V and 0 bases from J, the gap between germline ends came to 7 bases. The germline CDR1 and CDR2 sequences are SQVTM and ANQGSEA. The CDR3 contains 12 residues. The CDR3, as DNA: TGCAGCGTTGTGGCACGCTCCTACGAGCAGTACTTC. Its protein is CSVVARSYEQYF.

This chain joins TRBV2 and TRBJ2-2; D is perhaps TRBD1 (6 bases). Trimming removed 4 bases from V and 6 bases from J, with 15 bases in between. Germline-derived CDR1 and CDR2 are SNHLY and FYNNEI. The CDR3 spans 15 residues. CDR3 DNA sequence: TGTGCCAGCAGTGCTTACAGGGCCTCCTCCGGGGAGCTGTTTTTT. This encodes CASSAYRASSGELFF. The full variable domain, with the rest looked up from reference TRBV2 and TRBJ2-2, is EPEVTQTPSHQVTQMGQEVILRCVPISNHLYFYWYRQILGQKVEFLVSFYNNEISEKSEIFDDQFSVERPDGSNFTLKIRSTKLEDSAMYFCASSAYRASSGELFFGEGSRLTVL.

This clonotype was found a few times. Here the CDR3 reads CATREQGGPDTQYF. DNA of the CDR3: TGTGCCACCAGAGAACAGGGAGGCCCAGATACGCAGTATTTT. The chain couples TRBV24-1 to TRBJ2-3; D may match TRBD1 or TRBD2 (6 bases each). This CDR3 has 14 amino acids. Per germline, CDR1 KGHDR and CDR2 SFDVKD. The ends were cut back, 7 bases at V and 4 bases at J, with 14 bases in the middle.

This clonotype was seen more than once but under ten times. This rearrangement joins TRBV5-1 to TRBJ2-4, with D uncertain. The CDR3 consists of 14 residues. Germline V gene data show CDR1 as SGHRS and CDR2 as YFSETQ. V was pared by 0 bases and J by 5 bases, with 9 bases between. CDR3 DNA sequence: TGCGCCAGCAGCTTGGCTCAGCCTCAAAACATTCAGTACTTC. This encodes CASSLAQPQNIQYF.

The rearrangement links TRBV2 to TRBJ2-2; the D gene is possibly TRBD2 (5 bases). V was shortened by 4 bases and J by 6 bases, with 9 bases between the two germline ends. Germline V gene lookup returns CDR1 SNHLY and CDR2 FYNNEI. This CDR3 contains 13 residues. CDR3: CASSGRWAGELFF. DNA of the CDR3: TGTGCCAGCAGTGGGAGGTGGGCCGGGGAGCTGTTTTTT.

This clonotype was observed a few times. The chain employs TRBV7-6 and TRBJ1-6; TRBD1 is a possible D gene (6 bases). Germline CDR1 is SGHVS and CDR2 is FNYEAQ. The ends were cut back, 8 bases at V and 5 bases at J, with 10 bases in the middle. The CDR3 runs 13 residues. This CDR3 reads CASGRGDNSPLHF. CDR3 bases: TGTGCCAGCGGCAGGGGAGATAATTCACCCCTCCACTTT.

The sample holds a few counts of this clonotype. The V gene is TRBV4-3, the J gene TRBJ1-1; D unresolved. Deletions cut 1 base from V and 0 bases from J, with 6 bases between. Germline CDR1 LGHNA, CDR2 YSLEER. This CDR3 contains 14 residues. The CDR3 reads CASSQVGMNTEAFF. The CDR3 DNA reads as TGCGCCAGCAGCCAAGTCGGGATGAACACTGAAGCTTTCTTT.

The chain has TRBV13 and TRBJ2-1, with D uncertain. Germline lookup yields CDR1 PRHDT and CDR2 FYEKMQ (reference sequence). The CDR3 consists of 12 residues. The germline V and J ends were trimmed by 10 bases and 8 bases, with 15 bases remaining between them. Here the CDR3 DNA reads TGTGCCATTACGCTCATCGGCGATGAGCAGTTCTTC. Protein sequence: CAITLIGDEQFF.

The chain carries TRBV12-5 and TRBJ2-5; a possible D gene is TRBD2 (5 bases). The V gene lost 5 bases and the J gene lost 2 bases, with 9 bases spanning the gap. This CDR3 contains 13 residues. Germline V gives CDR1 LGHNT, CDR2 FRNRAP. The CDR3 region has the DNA TGTGCTAGTGGTCTCAGCGGACAAGAGACCCAGTACTTC. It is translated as CASGLSGQETQYF.

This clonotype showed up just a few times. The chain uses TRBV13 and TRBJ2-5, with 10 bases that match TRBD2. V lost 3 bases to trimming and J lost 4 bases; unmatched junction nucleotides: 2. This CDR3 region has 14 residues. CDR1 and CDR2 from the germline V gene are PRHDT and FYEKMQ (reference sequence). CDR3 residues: CASSLGTSAETQYF. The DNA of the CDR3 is TGTGCCAGCAGCTTGGGGACTAGCGCAGAGACCCAGTACTTC.